Presented here are 4 T cell receptor beta chains from one specimen sequenced in a study of ipilimumab plus nivolumab after autologous stem cell transplantation. Generated by immunoSEQ multiplex PCR, the TCRdb table keeps only in-frame clones and is missing some. The top ten clones hold about 0.97% of a sample with around 45,000 clones, around nine tenths of them seen once. This sample comprised PBMCs, obtained in a trial of ipilimumab plus nivolumab as post-transplant consolidation. Receptors were obtained from a male donor with multiple myeloma.

V usage is TRBV7-2 and J usage is TRBJ2-7; perhaps TRBD2 as D (7 bases). The CDR3 totals 15 residues. CDR1 is SGHTA and CDR2 is FQGNSA in the germline V gene. V shed 1 base and J shed 4 bases, with 14 bases lying between them. This CDR3 is CASSLVVGGGYEQYF. The CDR3 region has the DNA TGTGCCAGCAGCTTAGTAGTGGGAGGGGGATACGAGCAGTACTTC.

This chain uses TRBV30 with TRBJ2-3; either TRBD1 or TRBD2 may supply D (5 bases each). In germline, CDR1 is GTSNPN, CDR2 SVGIG (reference sequence). Trimming cost V 0 bases and J 1 base, with 11 bases left between them. The CDR3 is 15 amino acids. This CDR3 reads CAWSVGDRRTDTQYF. CDR3 DNA: TGTGCCTGGAGTGTAGGGGACCGGCGCACAGATACGCAGTATTTT.

The chain carries TRBV7-9 and TRBJ2-1, with D possibly being TRBD2 (5 bases). V lost 0 bases and J 0 bases, leaving 6 bases between the germline ends. The CDR3 has 15 amino acids. Per the germline V gene, CDR1 is SEHNR and CDR2 is FQNEAQ (reference sequence). CDR3 protein: CASSLAGSSYNEQFF. CDR3 in DNA: TGTGCCAGCAGCTTAGCGGGGAGCTCCTACAATGAGCAGTTCTTC.

J is TRBJ1-4 and V is TRBV7-2; 9 positions match TRBD1. The CDR3 consists of 14 residues. Germline CDR1 is SGHTA and CDR2 is FQGNSA. Unmatched junction bases numbered 6, after V lost 5 bases and J lost 8 bases. The CDR3 protein is CASSLTTGGEKLFF. CDR3 sequence (DNA): TGTGCCAGCAGCCTCACTACAGGGGGCGAAAAACTGTTTTTT.